These 21 T cell receptor beta chains were all obtained from the same sample, sequenced in a study of blood T cell repertoires in COVID-19. Assay used: immunoSEQ multiplex PCR; TCRdb lists only in-frame clones, some missing. The sample includes a few hundred thousand clones, around 86% of them seen just once. The sequenced sample consisted of PBMCs or T cells enriched from blood (not recorded which). The receptors derive from a woman between 50 and 59 years old who had recovered from COVID-19.

The chain couples TRBV2 to TRBJ2-1, with 8 bases that match TRBD2. After removal of 4 bases from V and 6 bases from J, the junction contained 8 bases not matched to a gene. CDR1 is SNHLY and CDR2 is FYNNEI in the germline V gene. The CDR3 sequence is 15 residues long. The CDR3 spells CASSGGLEAGNEQFF. The CDR3 DNA sequence: TGTGCCAGCAGTGGGGGACTAGAGGCGGGCAATGAGCAGTTCTTC. The full variable domain, with the rest looked up from reference TRBV2 and TRBJ2-1, is EPEVTQTPSHQVTQMGQEVILRCVPISNHLYFYWYRQILGQKVEFLVSFYNNEISEKSEIFDDQFSVERPDGSNFTLKIRSTKLEDSAMYFCASSGGLEAGNEQFFGPGTRLTVL.

V and J are TRBV28 and TRBJ2-1; 7 bases fit TRBD2. Unmatched junction bases numbered 19, after V lost 5 bases and J lost 9 bases. The CDR3 totals 17 residues. Germline V gene lookup returns CDR1 MDHEN and CDR2 SYDVKM. CDR3 protein: CASSPTRDLSGKREQFF. The DNA for the CDR3 is TGTGCCAGCAGTCCCACAAGGGACCTAAGCGGGAAACGTGAGCAGTTCTTC.

This clone was counted a few times. The chain links TRBV6-5 to TRBJ1-4; 12 bases are shared with TRBD1. The CDR3 contains 16 residues. Trimming at V came to 4 bases and at J to 3 bases, leaving 3 bases not matched to a gene. Germline CDR1 reads MNHEY; CDR2 reads SVGAGI. The chain's CDR3 is CASSWDRGQANEKLFF. The CDR3 DNA follows: TGTGCCAGCAGTTGGGACAGGGGGCAGGCTAATGAAAAACTGTTTTTT.

The V and J genes are TRBV7-8 and TRBJ1-1, with 9 bases matching TRBD1. This CDR3 spans 13 amino acids. Germline CDR1 SGHVS, CDR2 FQNEAQ. Trimming took 6 bases from V and 4 from J; bases not matched to a gene: 3. In DNA, the CDR3 is TGTGCCAGCAGTTTGACAGGGGGCACTGAAGCTTTCTTT. Translating it yields CASSLTGGTEAFF. The variable domain in full, completed from reference TRBV7-8 and TRBJ1-1, reads GAGVSQSPRYKVAKRGQDVALRCDPISGHVSLFWYQQALGQGPEFLTYFQNEAQLDKSGLPSDRFFAERPEGSVSTLKIQRTQQEDSAVYLCASSLTGGTEAFFGQGTRLTVV.

The table lists this clone with a count of one. The chain recombines TRBV28 with TRBJ1-1; a weak D match, TRBD1 (6 bases). The ends were cut back, 4 bases at V and 1 base at J, with 16 bases in the middle. This CDR3 region has 16 residues. CDR1 is MDHEN, CDR2 SYDVKM, per germline. This CDR3 is CASSSQTGRSNTEAFF. DNA for the CDR3: TGTGCCAGCAGTTCCCAGACAGGAAGATCGAACACTGAAGCTTTCTTT.

The gene calls are TRBV27 and TRBJ2-2; 9 nucleotides align to TRBD2. The V gene's germline CDR1 is MNHEY and CDR2 SMNVEV (reference sequence). There are 16 residues in the CDR3. Trimming cost V 3 bases and J 5 bases; bases outside gene matches: 7. The CDR3 coding sequence is TGTGCCAGCAGTTTTGGTAGCGGGAGTAGTACCGGGGAGCTGTTTTTT. It specifies CASSFGSGSSTGELFF.

The chain recombines TRBV30 with TRBJ1-3, with 8 bases that match TRBD1. This CDR3 contains 16 residues. Germline V gene data show CDR1 as GTSNPN and CDR2 as SVGIG (reference sequence). Losses at the gene ends were 0 bases for V and 4 bases for J; bases not matched to a gene: 8. The CDR3 DNA follows: TGTGCCTGGAGTGTCCCGGACAGGGCTTTCGGAAACACCATATATTTT. Translated, it gives CAWSVPDRAFGNTIYF.

The chain combines TRBV12-5 with TRBJ1-3, with no clear D. The CDR3 sequence is 14 residues long. Trimming stripped 6 bases from V and 0 bases from J, with 9 bases between. Germline values: CDR1 LGHNT, CDR2 FRNRAP. CDR3 nucleotides: TGTGCTAGTGGCTTATCGAGCTCTGGAAACACCATATATTTT. Translated, it gives CASGLSSSGNTIYF.

The chain joins TRBV7-9 to TRBJ2-2; TRBD2 agrees at 9 bases. Germline V gene lookup returns CDR1 SEHNR and CDR2 FQNEAQ (reference sequence). V lost 4 bases and J lost 5; bases outside the gene matches: 8. The CDR3 is 16 amino acids. In DNA, the CDR3 is TGTGCCAGCAGCTGGGACCTAGCGGGACTAACCGGGGAGCTGTTTTTT. It specifies CASSWDLAGLTGELFF.

The V and J genes are TRBV5-1 and TRBJ2-2; the match to TRBD2 covers 8 bases. CDR3 size: 14 residues. V trimming: 5 bases; J trimming: 8 bases; junction bases outside the gene matches: 8. Germline CDR1 and CDR2: SGHRS and YFSETQ. DNA for the CDR3: TGCGCCAGCAGGACTAGCGTCTCTGGAGGGGAGCTGTTTTTT. This gives the protein CASRTSVSGGELFF.

This rearrangement joins TRBV20-1 to TRBJ2-3; 12 bases align to TRBD2. After removal of 3 bases from V and 2 bases from J, the junction contained 6 bases not matched to a gene. CDR1 DFQATT and CDR2 SNEGSKA come from the germline V gene (reference sequence). CDR3 length equals 16 residues. CDR3 amino acids: CSASGLAGGPTDTQYF. Here the CDR3 DNA reads TGCAGTGCTAGTGGCCTAGCGGGAGGGCCCACAGATACGCAGTATTTT.

The rearrangement links TRBV24-1 to TRBJ2-5, with TRBD1 as a possible D gene (7 bases). The CDR3 spans 13 residues. The germline V and J ends were trimmed by 5 bases and 4 bases, with 10 bases remaining between them. The germline gives CDR1 KGHDR, CDR2 SFDVKD. The CDR3 nucleotides read TGTGCCACCAGTGTGCAGGGGGGAGAGACCCAGTACTTC. Its translation: CATSVQGGETQYF.

The rearrangement uses TRBV9 and TRBJ1-2; D possibly corresponds to TRBD1 (5 bases). This CDR3 spans 15 amino acids. Per germline, CDR1 SGDLS and CDR2 YYNGEE. The V and J ends lost 5 bases and 4 bases respectively, with 18 bases between them. Written as DNA, the CDR3 is TGTGCCAGCAGACGTGGAGGGGCGGTGGGCTATGGCTACACCTTC. Translation gives CASRRGGAVGYGYTF.

J is TRBJ2-5 and V is TRBV5-4; TRBD2 aligns across 13 bases. Germline CDR1 reads SGHNT; CDR2 reads YYREEE (reference sequence). V trimming: 4 bases; J trimming: 1 base; junction bases outside the gene matches: 4. This CDR3 is 16 amino acids long. The CDR3 loop is CASSLGLAGVQETQYF. The DNA for the CDR3 is TGTGCCAGCAGCCTCGGACTAGCGGGGGTCCAAGAGACCCAGTACTTC.

V gene TRBV9 combines with J gene TRBJ2-3, with 9 bases aligning to TRBD1. Trimming took 4 bases from V and 5 from J; bases not matched to a gene: 11. There are 16 residues in the CDR3. In germline, CDR1 is SGDLS, CDR2 YYNGEE. This chain's CDR3 is CASSYEQGAYKDTQYF. CDR3 DNA sequence: TGTGCCAGCAGCTATGAACAGGGGGCTTATAAAGATACGCAGTATTTT.

The J gene is TRBJ1-2, the V gene TRBV18; weak D call: TRBD1 (5 bases). The germline CDR1 and CDR2 sequences are KGHSH and LQKENI. This CDR3 region has 13 residues. Trimming removed 2 bases at V and 7 bases at J, with 11 bases between. Here the CDR3 DNA reads TGTGCCAGCTCACCAGCCCGGGACTCTGGCTACACCTTC. Protein: CASSPARDSGYTF.

The chain links TRBV27 to TRBJ1-1, with D possibly matching TRBD1 (5 bases). Germline V gene lookup returns CDR1 MNHEY and CDR2 SMNVEV (reference sequence). The CDR3 spans 14 residues. Trimming stripped 5 bases from V and 5 bases from J, with 15 bases between. This CDR3 reads CASSRQRLGTEAFF. In DNA, the CDR3 is TGTGCCAGCAGTAGACAGAGGTTGGGGACTGAAGCTTTCTTT.

The chain uses TRBV6-5 and TRBJ2-2; 9 nucleotides align to TRBD2. The CDR3 has 12 amino acids. V was clipped by 11 bases and J by 5 bases; unmatched bases: 3. The germline V gene has CDR1 MNHEY and CDR2 SVGAGI. Written as DNA, the CDR3 is TGTGCCCTTAGCGGGAGTACCGGGGAGCTGTTTTTT. Encoded protein: CALSGSTGELFF.

The V gene is TRBV6-4, the J gene TRBJ2-1; TRBD2 matches at 8 bases. J was trimmed by 4 bases and V by 6 bases; bases with no gene match: 5. Per the germline V gene, CDR1 is MRHNA and CDR2 is SNTAGT. The CDR3 contains 14 residues. DNA of the CDR3: TGTGCCAGCAGCTCGGGACTAGATTACAATGAGCAGTTCTTC. Translating gives CASSSGLDYNEQFF.

This clone has just one count. The CDR3 DNA follows: TGCGCCAGCAGCCGCCGCCCGGCAGACTCCACAGATACGCAGTATTTT. Amino acids: CASSRRPADSTDTQYF. The J gene is TRBJ2-3, the V gene TRBV5-1; no clear D gene. Germline V gene sequence: CDR1 SGHRS, CDR2 YFSETQ. The length of the CDR3 is 16 residues. Trimming stripped 4 bases from V and 2 bases from J, with 17 bases between.

The chain has TRBV12-5 and TRBJ1-1, with D possibly TRBD1 on 5 matching bases. This CDR3 is 11 amino acids long. Germline V gives CDR1 LGHNT, CDR2 FRNRAP. Trimming shortened V by 2 bases and J by 10 bases, and 8 bases separated the two germline ends. CDR3 region: CASGLWGVAFF. The DNA of the CDR3 is TGTGCTAGTGGTTTGTGGGGGGTAGCTTTCTTT. The full variable domain, completed using reference TRBV12-5 and TRBJ1-1, is DARVTQTPRHKVTEMGQEVTMRCQPILGHNTVFWYRQTMMQGLELLAYFRNRAPLDDSGMPKDRFSAEMPDATLATLKIQPSEPRDSAVYFCASGLWGVAFFGQGTRLTVV.